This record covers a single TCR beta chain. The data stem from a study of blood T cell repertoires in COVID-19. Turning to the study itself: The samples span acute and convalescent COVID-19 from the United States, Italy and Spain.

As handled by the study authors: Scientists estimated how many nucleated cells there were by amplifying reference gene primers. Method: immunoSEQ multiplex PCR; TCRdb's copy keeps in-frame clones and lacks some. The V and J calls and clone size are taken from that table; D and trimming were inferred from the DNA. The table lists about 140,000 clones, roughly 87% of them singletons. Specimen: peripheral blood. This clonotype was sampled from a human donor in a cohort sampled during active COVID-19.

CDR3 amino acids: CASSFERAPTGGFYEQYF. As DNA, the CDR3 is TGTGCCAGCAGCTTTGAAAGGGCCCCGACAGGGGGGTTCTACGAGCAGTACTTC. The chain recombines TRBV7-2 with TRBJ2-7; 9 bases map to TRBD1. The CDR3 extends over 18 amino acids. The V segment lost 3 bases and the J segment 3 bases; nucleotides outside the gene matches: 15. CDR1 and CDR2 from the germline V gene are SGHTA and FQGNSA.